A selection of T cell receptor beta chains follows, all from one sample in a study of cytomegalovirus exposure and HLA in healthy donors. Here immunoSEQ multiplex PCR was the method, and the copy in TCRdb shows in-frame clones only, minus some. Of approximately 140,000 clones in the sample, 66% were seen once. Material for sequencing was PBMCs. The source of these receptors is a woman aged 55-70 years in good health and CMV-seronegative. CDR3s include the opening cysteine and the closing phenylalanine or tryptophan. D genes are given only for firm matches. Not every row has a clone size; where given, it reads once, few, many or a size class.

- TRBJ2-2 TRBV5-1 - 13 TGCGCCAGCAGGGGGGCATCGGGCGGGGAGCTGTTTTTT CASRGASGGELFF
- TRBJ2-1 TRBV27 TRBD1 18 TGTGCCAGCAGTTTATACCTCCGGGGGACAGGGGGACACAATGAGCAGTTCTTC CASSLYLRGTGGHNEQFF
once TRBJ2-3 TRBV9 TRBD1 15 TGTGCCAGCAGCGTAGAGGGACAGGGTAAGGATACGCAGTATTTT CASSVEGQGKDTQYF
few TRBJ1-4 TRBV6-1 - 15 TGTGCCAGCAGTGAACTTAGGGGCCGTGGTGAAAAACTGTTTTTT CASSELRGRGEKLFF
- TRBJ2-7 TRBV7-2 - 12 TGTGCCAGCAGCCCCGTGCGGTCCGAGCAGTACTTC CASSPVRSEQYF
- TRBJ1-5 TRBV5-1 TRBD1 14 TGCGCCAGCAGCTACCAGGGGGCCGGACAGCCCCAGCATTTT CASSYQGAGQPQHF
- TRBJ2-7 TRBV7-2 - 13 TGTGCCAGCAGCTTAGGGTGGGGCTACGAGCAGTACTTC CASSLGWGYEQYF
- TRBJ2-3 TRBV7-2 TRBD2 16 TGTGCCAGCAGCCGGGGTGGGCGGGAGGGAACAGATACGCAGTATTTT CASSRGGREGTDTQYF
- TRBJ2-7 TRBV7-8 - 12 TGTGCCAGCAGCTTAGCCGGGGGCGAGCAGTACTTC CASSLAGGEQYF
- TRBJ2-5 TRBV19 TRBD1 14 TGTGCCAGTAGTCCGGACAGGGTAGCCGAGACCCAGTACTTC CASSPDRVAETQYF
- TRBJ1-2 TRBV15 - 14 TGTGCCACCAGCAGAGACCGGGTCGTAGGATCACGCACCTTC CATSRDRVVGSRTF
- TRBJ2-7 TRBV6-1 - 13 TGTGCCCCCGTTTCGCGGAGTACCTACGAGCAGTACTTC CAPVSRSTYEQYF
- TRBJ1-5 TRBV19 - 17 TGTGCCAGTAGTATCCAAGGCGGGGGGTATAGCAATCAGCCCCAGCATTTT CASSIQGGGYSNQPQHF
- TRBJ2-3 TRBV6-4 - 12 TGTGCCACAAAGGGGGTAACAGATACGCAGTATTTT CATKGVTDTQYF
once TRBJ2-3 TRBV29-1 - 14 TGCAGCGTGACGACTCCGACTAGCACAGATACGCAGTATTTT CSVTTPTSTDTQYF
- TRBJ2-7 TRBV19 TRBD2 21 TGTGCCAGTAGTGCTCCTAGAAGACAGGGGCGGCTAGCGGGAGCTGTAAACGAGCAGTACTTC CASSAPRRQGRLAGAVNEQYF
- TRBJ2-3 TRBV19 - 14 TGTGCCAGTAGTGGTTGGGTCGGGTCGGGTACGCAGTATTTT CASSGWVGSGTQYF
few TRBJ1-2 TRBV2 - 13 TGTGCCAGCAGTGAACGTTCTAACTATGGCTACACCTTC CASSERSNYGYTF
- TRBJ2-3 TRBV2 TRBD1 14 TGTGCCAGCACCCCGGGACAGGGTTCGGATACGCAGTATTTT CASTPGQGSDTQYF
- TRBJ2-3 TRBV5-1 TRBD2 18 TGCGCCAGCAGCTCCGGACTAGCGGGGGGATCTAGCACAGATACGCAGTATTTT CASSSGLAGGSSTDTQYF
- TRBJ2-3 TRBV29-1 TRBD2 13 TGCAGCGCCACGGGACTAGCGGGAGATACGCAGTATTTT CSATGLAGDTQYF
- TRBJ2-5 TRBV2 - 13 TGTGCCAGCAATCTGGGCTCTCACGAGACCCAGTACTTC CASNLGSHETQYF
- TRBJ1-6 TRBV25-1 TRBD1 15 TGTGCCAGCAGTCCTACCGGGACAGATAATTCACCCCTCCACTTT CASSPTGTDNSPLHF
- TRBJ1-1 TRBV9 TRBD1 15 TGTGCCAGCAGCGTATTGGACAGGGGTGGCACTGAAGCTTTCTTT CASSVLDRGGTEAFF
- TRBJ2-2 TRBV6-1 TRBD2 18 TGTGCCAGCAGTGACACCCACGGACTAGCGGCGAACACCGGGGAGCTGTTTTTT CASSDTHGLAANTGELFF
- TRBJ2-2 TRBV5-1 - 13 TGCGCCAGCAGCTTGGGCGGGATCGGGGAGCTGTTTTTT CASSLGGIGELFF
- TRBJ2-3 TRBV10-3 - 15 TGTGCCGCCGGCCCGGCCAGGGGGGACACAGATACGCAGTATTTT CAAGPARGDTDTQYF
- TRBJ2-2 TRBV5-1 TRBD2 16 TGCGCCAGCAGCTTGAAACTAGCGGGGAACACCGGGGAGCTGTTTTTT CASSLKLAGNTGELFF
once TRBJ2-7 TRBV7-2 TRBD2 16 TGTGCCAGCAGCTTAGGGCTAGCGGGGGGCTCCTACGAGCAGTACTTC CASSLGLAGGSYEQYF
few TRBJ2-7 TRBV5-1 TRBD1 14 TGCGCCAGCAGCGTAGGACAGGCCGCCTACGAGCAGTACTTC CASSVGQAAYEQYF
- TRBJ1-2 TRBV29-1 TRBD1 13 TGCAGCGTTCCGGGACAGGGGGTTAATGGCTACACCTTC CSVPGQGVNGYTF
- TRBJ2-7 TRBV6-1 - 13 TGTGCCTCAGGGTTAGGTGGGTCCTACGAGCAGTACTTC CASGLGGSYEQYF
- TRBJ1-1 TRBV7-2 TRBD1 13 TGTGCCAGCAGCCCTGACAGGGTCGCTGAAGCTTTCTTT CASSPDRVAEAFF
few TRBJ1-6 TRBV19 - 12 TGTGCCAGTAGGGTGGAGAATTCACCCCTCCACTTT CASRVENSPLHF
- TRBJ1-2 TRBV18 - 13 TGTGCCAGCTCACCAATAAACTCGGGGGGCTACACCTTC CASSPINSGGYTF